These 12 T cell receptor beta chains were all obtained from the same sample, sequenced in a study of blood T cell repertoires in COVID-19. Profiled with immunoSEQ multiplex PCR; TCRdb holds only in-frame clones, not every one. The sample contains a few hundred thousand clones, over 75% of which appear only once. Sequencing was performed on peripheral blood. These receptors all come from a woman aged 70-85 years with COVID-19, enrolled during active disease.

The V gene is TRBV7-3, the J gene TRBJ2-5; no reliable D call. The germline CDR1 and CDR2 sequences are SGHTA and FQGTGA. V lost 1 base, J lost 5 bases, and 8 bases lay in between. The CDR3 length is 13 residues. CDR3 sequence reads: CASSLIARETQYF. DNA of the CDR3: TGTGCCAGCAGCTTAATTGCGCGGGAGACCCAGTACTTC.

This rearrangement joins TRBV5-6 to TRBJ1-1; D is unresolved. Germline V gives CDR1 SGHDT, CDR2 YYEEEE. Trimming took off 5 bases at V and 1 base at J, with 6 bases between the two ends. The CDR3 is 12 amino acids. CDR3 in DNA: TGTGCCAGCAGGTGGAGGAACACTGAAGCTTTCTTT. It codes for CASRWRNTEAFF.

V usage is TRBV7-2 and J usage is TRBJ1-1; D not resolved. The CDR3 length is 14 residues. Per germline, CDR1 SGHTA and CDR2 FQGNSA. V shed 4 bases and J shed 1 base, with 10 bases lying between them. CDR3 in amino acids: CASSYTTPNTEAFF. The CDR3 bases are TGTGCCAGCAGCTATACAACACCGAACACTGAAGCTTTCTTT.

The chain links TRBV15 to TRBJ2-2; 10 positions match TRBD2. This CDR3 contains 16 residues. Germline-derived CDR1 and CDR2 are LNHNV and YYDKDF (reference sequence). V was clipped by 4 bases and J by 0 bases; unmatched bases: 2. The CDR3 region has the DNA TGTGCCACCAGCACCGGACTAGCGGCGAACACCGGGGAGCTGTTTTTT. Translating gives CATSTGLAANTGELFF.

The chain has TRBV6-1 and TRBJ2-3; D is possibly TRBD1 (5 bases). This CDR3 region has 13 residues. From germline, CDR1 is MNHNS and CDR2 SASEGT. V was pared by 3 bases and J by 4 bases, with 8 bases between. The CDR3 bases are TGTGCCAGCAGTGACAGGGTCGCAGATACGCAGTATTTT. It specifies CASSDRVADTQYF.

The rearrangement joins TRBV11-3 to TRBJ2-3; 8 bases line up with TRBD1. With 5 bases clipped from V and 2 bases from J, the junction kept 6 bases outside the gene matches. This CDR3 contains 15 residues. Looked up from germline, CDR1 is SGHNT and CDR2 is YENEEA. CDR3 sequence (DNA): TGTGCCAGCAGCCCGAGGACAGGGTACACAGATACGCAGTATTTT. This gives the protein CASSPRTGYTDTQYF.

The CDR3, as DNA: TGTGCCAGCAGCCTACTTTCTGGAAACACCATATATTTT. Protein product: CASSLLSGNTIYF. The V and J genes are TRBV11-3 and TRBJ1-3; no firm D call. The CDR3 covers 13 residues. V dropped 5 bases and J dropped 1 base, with 6 bases sitting between them. The germline gives CDR1 SGHNT, CDR2 YENEEA.

The rearrangement links TRBV5-4 to TRBJ2-5; TRBD2 agrees at 10 bases. The CDR3 consists of 17 residues. Germline V lookup: CDR1 SGHNT, CDR2 YYREEE (reference sequence). The J segment lost 7 bases and the V segment lost 0 bases, leaving 12 bases of the junction unmatched. CDR3 coding DNA: TGTGCCAGCAGCTTGGCCCGGTCTAGCGGGAGAGTTGGGACCCAGTACTTC. This gives the protein CASSLARSSGRVGTQYF.

The chain couples TRBV9 to TRBJ2-1; 8 bases fit TRBD1. The CDR3 loop spans 15 amino acids. The germline CDR1 and CDR2 sequences are SGDLS and YYNGEE. J lost 5 bases, V lost 1 base, and 5 bases had no gene match. DNA for the CDR3: TGTGCCAGCAGCGTACTGACAGGGGCTGACAATGAGCAGTTCTTC. Translation gives CASSVLTGADNEQFF.

The chain uses TRBV30 and TRBJ1-1; D call uncertain. The CDR3 has 13 amino acids. Trimming removed 0 bases from V and 1 base from J, with 6 bases in between. Germline V gene data show CDR1 as GTSNPN and CDR2 as SVGIG (reference sequence). As DNA, the CDR3 is TGTGCCTGGAGTGTACCAGGGAACACTGAAGCTTTCTTT. Translation: CAWSVPGNTEAFF.

The chain carries TRBV7-8 and TRBJ1-1; D is unclear. Looked up from germline, CDR1 is SGHVS and CDR2 is FQNEAQ. V lost 8 bases and J lost 1, with 11 bases in between. CDR3 length: 13 amino acids. CDR3 bases: TGTGCCAGCTCTCAACAGAGGAACACTGAAGCTTTCTTT. Its protein product is CASSQQRNTEAFF.

This chain links TRBV3-1 (or the pseudogene TRBV3-2) with TRBJ1-1; D possibly corresponds to TRBD1 (5 bases). Per the germline V gene, CDR1 is LGHDT and CDR2 is YNNKEL (reference sequence). This CDR3 spans 14 amino acids. The V end lost 6 bases, the J end lost 5 bases, and 16 bases lay between the germline ends. CDR3 amino acids: CASSQSGGSTEAFF. The DNA for the CDR3 is TGTGCCAGCAGTCAAAGTGGGGGGTCAACTGAAGCTTTCTTT.